Below, 5 T cell receptor beta chains from the same sample are listed, as sequenced in a study of blood T cells in healthy people across ages. A second PCR, run for about 7 to 11 cycles, used a sample-barcoded 5' primer plus a J-beta primer mix. TCRdb analysed the 5' RACE reads with MiXCR anew, one entry per CDR3 protein. The data hold 700,000 to 900,000 distinct CDR3 sequences, with about 26% observed a single time. Separately, the same data were catalogued under a study of T cells of mothers and their children.

The sequenced material came from blood. The origin of the receptors is a boy between 10 and 17 years old in good health.

The chain employs TRBV7-9 and TRBJ1-1; maybe TRBD1 (5 bases). V gave up 2 bases and J gave up 1 base, with 8 bases separating them. The germline CDR1 and CDR2 sequences are SEHNR and FQNEAQ (reference sequence). The CDR3 is 14 amino acids. The CDR3 DNA reads TGTGCCAGCAGCTTACGACAGCAGAACACTGAAGCTTTCTTT. Residues: CASSLRQQNTEAFF.

This clonotype has more than one count but fewer than ten. The DNA for the CDR3 is TGTGCCAGCAGTTTAAACCCCGGGACATCGACCTACGAGCAGTACTTC. It codes for CASSLNPGTSTYEQYF. The V call is TRBV6-5, the J call TRBJ2-1; possible D gene TRBD1, 6 bases. The tail of the sequence fits TRBJ2-7 better, so the J call may be wrong. Germline CDR1 and CDR2: MNHEY and SVGAGI. The CDR3 has 16 amino acids.

This clonotype came up a few times. V is TRBV12-3 or TRBV12-4 and J is TRBJ2-5; D is perhaps TRBD1 or TRBD2 (6 bases each). The V end lost 3 bases, the J end lost 5 bases, and 16 bases lay between the germline ends. This CDR3 region has 15 residues. CDR3 DNA sequence: TGTGCCAGCAGTTTTTTGGGGGCAGGAGGGGAGACCCAGTACTTC. This sequence encodes CASSFLGAGGETQYF.

The J gene is TRBJ2-7, the V gene TRBV2; unclear D gene. V was clipped by 2 bases and J by 6 bases, with 8 bases between them. The CDR3 consists of 12 residues. Germline V lookup: CDR1 SNHLY, CDR2 FYNNEI. The CDR3 nucleotides are TGTGCCAGCAGTGAAAGAAATAGCGAGCAGTACTTC. The encoded protein is CASSERNSEQYF.

This rearrangement joins TRBV12-3 or TRBV12-4 to TRBJ2-1; TRBD2 matches at 7 bases. The CDR3 loop spans 13 amino acids. J was trimmed by 6 bases and V by 6 bases; bases with no gene match: 5. Written as DNA, the CDR3 is TGTGCCAGCAGCCGGGGGGTGGGCAATGAGCAGTTCTTC. It specifies CASSRGVGNEQFF.